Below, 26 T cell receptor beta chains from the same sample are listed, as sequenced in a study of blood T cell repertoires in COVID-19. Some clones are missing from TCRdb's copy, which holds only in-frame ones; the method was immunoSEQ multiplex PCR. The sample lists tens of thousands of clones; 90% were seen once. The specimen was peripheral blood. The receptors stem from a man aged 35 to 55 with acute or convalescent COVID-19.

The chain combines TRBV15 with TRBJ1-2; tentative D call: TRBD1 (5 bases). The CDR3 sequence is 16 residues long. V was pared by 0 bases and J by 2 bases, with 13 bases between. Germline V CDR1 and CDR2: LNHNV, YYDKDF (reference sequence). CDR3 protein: CATSRDQGRPNYGYTF. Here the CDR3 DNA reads TGTGCCACCAGCAGAGATCAGGGCAGACCAAACTATGGCTACACCTTC.

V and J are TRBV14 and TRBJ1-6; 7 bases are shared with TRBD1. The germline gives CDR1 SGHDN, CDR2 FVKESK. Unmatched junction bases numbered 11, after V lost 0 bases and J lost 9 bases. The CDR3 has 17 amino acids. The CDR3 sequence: CASSQERVRTGGSPLHF. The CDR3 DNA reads TGTGCCAGCAGCCAAGAAAGGGTCCGGACAGGTGGTTCACCCCTCCACTTT. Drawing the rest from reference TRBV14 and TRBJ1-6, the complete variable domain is EAGVTQFPSHSVIEKGQTVTLRCDPISGHDNLYWYRRVMGKEIKFLLHFVKESKQDESGMPNNRFLAERTGGTYSTLKVQPAELEDSGVYFCASSQERVRTGGSPLHFGNGTRLTVT.

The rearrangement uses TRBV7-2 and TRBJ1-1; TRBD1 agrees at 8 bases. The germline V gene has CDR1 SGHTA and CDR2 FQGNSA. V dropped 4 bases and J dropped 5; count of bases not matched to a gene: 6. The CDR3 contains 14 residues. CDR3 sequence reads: CASSSGQGRTEAFF. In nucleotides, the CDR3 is TGTGCCAGCAGCTCAGGACAGGGTAGGACTGAAGCTTTCTTT.

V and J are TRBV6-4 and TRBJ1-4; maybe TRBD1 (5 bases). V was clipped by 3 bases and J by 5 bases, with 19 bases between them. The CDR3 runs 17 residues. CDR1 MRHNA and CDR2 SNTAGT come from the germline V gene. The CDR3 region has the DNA TGTGCCAGCAGTGAACATGGGATTGGGGGGTGGAATGAAAAACTGTTTTTT. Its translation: CASSEHGIGGWNEKLFF.

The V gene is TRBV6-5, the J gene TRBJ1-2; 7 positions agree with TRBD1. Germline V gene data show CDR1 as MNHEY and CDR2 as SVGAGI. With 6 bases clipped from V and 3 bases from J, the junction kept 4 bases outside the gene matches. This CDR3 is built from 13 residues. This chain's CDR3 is CASRNTGDYGYTF. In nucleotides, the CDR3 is TGTGCCAGCAGGAACACAGGGGACTATGGCTACACCTTC.

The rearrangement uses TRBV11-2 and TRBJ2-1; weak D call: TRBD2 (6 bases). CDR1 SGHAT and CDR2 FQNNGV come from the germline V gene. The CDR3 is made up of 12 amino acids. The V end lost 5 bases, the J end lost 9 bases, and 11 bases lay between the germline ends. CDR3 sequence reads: CASSASGVEQFF. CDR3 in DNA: TGTGCCAGCAGCGCCTCGGGGGTTGAGCAGTTCTTC.

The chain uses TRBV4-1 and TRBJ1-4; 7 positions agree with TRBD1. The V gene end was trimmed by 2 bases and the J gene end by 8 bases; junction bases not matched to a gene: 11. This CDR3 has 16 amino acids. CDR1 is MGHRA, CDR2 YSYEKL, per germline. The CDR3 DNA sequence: TGCGCCAGCAGCCAAAACCCCGGGACAGTAGGAGAAAAACTGTTTTTT. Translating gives CASSQNPGTVGEKLFF.

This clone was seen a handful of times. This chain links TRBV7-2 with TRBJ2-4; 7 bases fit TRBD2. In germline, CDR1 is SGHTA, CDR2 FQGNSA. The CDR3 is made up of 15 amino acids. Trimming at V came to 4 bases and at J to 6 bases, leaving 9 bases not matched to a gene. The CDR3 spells CASSSGREGVNIQYF. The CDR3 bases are TGTGCCAGCAGCTCGGGGAGGGAGGGTGTAAACATTCAGTACTTC. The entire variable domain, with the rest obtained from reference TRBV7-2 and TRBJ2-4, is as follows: GAGVSQSPSNKVTEKGKDVELRCDPISGHTALYWYRQSLGQGLEFLIYFQGNSAPDKSGLPSDRFSAERTGGSVSTLTIQRTQQEDSAVYLCASSSGREGVNIQYFGAGTRLSVL.

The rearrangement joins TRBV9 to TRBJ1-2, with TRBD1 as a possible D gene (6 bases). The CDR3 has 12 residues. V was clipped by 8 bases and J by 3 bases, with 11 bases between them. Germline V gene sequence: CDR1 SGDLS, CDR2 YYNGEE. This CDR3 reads CASSTGHYGYTF. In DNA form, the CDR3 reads TGTGCCAGTTCAACAGGGCACTATGGCTACACCTTC.

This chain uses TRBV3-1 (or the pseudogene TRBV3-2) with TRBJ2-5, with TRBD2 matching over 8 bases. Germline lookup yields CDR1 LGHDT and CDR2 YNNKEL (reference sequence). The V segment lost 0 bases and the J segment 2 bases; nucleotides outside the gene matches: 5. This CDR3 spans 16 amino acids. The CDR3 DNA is TGTGCCAGCAGCCAAGAGTTCCAGCGGGGGCAAGAGACCCAGTACTTC. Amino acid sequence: CASSQEFQRGQETQYF.

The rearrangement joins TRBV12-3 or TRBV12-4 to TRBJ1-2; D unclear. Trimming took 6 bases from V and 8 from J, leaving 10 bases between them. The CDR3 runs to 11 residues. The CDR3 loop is CASSRSGGYTF. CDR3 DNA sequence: TGTGCCAGCAGCCGATCGGGGGGCTACACCTTC.

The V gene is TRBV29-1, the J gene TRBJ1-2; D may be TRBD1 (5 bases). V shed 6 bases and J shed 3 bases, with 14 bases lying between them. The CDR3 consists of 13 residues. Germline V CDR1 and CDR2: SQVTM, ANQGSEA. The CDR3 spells CSVLREPYYGYTF. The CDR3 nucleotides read TGCAGCGTCCTCAGGGAACCCTACTATGGCTACACCTTC.

CDR3 sequence (DNA): TGTGTCAGAATCCGACCCGGGACAGGTGGGTATTCGGGATACAATGAGCAGTTCTTC. Its protein is CVRIRPGTGGYSGYNEQFF. This sequence joins TRBV7-5 and TRBJ2-1; whether TRBD1, the table's D call, matches the DNA was not checked. TRBV7-5 is a known pseudogene. CDR3 length: 19 amino acids.

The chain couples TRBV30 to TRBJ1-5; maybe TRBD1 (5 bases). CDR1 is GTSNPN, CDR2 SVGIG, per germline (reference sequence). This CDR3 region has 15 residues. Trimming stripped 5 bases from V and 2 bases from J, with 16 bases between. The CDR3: CAWGHSGRGNQPQHF. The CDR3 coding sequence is TGTGCCTGGGGGCATTCGGGCAGGGGCAATCAGCCCCAGCATTTT.

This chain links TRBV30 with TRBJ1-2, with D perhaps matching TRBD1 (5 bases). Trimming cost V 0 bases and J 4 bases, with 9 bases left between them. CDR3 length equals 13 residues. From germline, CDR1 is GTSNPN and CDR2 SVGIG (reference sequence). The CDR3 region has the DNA TGTGCCTGGAGTGTAGGCGGGGCCTATGGCTACACCTTC. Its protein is CAWSVGGAYGYTF.

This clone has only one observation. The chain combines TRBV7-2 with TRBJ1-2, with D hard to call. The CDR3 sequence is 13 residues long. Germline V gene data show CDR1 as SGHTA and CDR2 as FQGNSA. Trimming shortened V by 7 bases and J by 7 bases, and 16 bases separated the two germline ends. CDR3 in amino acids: CASTLTDMSGYTF. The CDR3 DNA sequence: TGTGCCAGCACCCTCACAGACATGTCTGGCTACACCTTC.

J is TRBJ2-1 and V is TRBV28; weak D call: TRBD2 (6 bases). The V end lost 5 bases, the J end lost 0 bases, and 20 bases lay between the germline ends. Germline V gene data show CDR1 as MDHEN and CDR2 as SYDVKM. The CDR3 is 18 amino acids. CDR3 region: CASSLPGAGLSSYNEQFF. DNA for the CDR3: TGTGCCAGCAGTCTTCCAGGAGCGGGCTTAAGCTCCTACAATGAGCAGTTCTTC.

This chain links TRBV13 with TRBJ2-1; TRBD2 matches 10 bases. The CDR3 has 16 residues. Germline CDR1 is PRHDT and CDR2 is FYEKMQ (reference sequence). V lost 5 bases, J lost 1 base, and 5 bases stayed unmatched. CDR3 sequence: CASSRWTSGSYNEQFF. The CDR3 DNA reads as TGTGCCAGCAGCCGATGGACTAGCGGATCCTACAATGAGCAGTTCTTC.

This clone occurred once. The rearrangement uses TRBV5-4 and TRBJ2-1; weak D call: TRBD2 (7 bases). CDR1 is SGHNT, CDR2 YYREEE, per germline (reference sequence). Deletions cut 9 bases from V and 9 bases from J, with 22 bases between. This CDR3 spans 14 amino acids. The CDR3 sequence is CATPAGALGGEQFF. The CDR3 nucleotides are TGTGCCACCCCGGCGGGGGCCCTAGGGGGTGAGCAGTTCTTC.

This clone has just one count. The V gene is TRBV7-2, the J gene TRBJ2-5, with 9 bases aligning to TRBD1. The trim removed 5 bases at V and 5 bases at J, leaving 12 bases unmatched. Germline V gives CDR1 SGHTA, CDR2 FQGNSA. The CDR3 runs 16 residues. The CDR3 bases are TGTGCCAGCAGCCCTCATCGGACAGGGGCGGGGGAGACCCAGTACTTC. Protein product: CASSPHRTGAGETQYF. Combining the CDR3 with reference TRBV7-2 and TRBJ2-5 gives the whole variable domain GAGVSQSPSNKVTEKGKDVELRCDPISGHTALYWYRQSLGQGLEFLIYFQGNSAPDKSGLPSDRFSAERTGGSVSTLTIQRTQQEDSAVYLCASSPHRTGAGETQYFGPGTRLLVL.

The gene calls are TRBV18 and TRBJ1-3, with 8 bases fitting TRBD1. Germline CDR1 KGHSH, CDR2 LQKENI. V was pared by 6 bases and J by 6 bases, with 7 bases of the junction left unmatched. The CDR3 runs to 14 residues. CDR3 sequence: CASSQLQGENTIYF. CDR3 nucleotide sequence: TGTGCCAGCTCCCAATTACAGGGGGAAAACACCATATATTTT.

The CDR3 here is CASRDGTGRTGELFF. For the CDR3, the DNA is TGCGCCAGCAGAGACGGGACAGGGCGCACCGGGGAGCTGTTTTTT. The gene calls are TRBV5-1 and TRBJ2-2, with 9 bases lining up with TRBD1. Germline values: CDR1 SGHRS, CDR2 YFSETQ. The CDR3 length is 15 residues. Germline trimming cut 5 bases from V and 4 bases from J; bases unmatched to any gene: 6.

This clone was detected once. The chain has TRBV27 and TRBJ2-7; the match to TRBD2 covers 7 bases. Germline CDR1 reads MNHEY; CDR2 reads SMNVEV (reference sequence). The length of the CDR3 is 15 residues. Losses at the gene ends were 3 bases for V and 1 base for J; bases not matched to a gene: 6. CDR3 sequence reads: CASSFRGEGSYEQYF. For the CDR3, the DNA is TGTGCCAGCAGTTTCCGAGGGGAGGGGTCCTACGAGCAGTACTTC.

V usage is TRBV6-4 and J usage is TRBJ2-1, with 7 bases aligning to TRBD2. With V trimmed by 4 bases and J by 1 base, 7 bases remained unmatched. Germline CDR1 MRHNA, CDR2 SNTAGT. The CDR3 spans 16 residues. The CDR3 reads CASSGGSGRSYNEQFF. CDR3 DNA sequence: TGTGCCAGCAGTGGTGGTAGCGGGCGTTCCTACAATGAGCAGTTCTTC.

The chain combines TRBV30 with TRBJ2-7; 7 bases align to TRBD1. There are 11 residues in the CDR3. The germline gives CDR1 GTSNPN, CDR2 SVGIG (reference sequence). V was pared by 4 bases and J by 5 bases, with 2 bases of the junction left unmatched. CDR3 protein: CAWTTGDEQYF. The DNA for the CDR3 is TGTGCCTGGACCACAGGGGACGAGCAGTACTTC.

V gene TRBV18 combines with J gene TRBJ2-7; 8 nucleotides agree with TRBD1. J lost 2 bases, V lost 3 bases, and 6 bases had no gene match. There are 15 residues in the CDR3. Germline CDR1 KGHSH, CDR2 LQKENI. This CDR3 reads CASSPFGTGAYEQYF. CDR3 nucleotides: TGTGCCAGCTCACCGTTCGGGACAGGCGCCTACGAGCAGTACTTC. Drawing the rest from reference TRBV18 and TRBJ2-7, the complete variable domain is NAGVMQNPRHLVRRRGQEARLRCSPMKGHSHVYWYRQLPEEGLKFMVYLQKENIIDESGMPKERFSAEFPKEGPSILRIQQVVRGDSAAYFCASSPFGTGAYEQYFGPGTRLTVT.